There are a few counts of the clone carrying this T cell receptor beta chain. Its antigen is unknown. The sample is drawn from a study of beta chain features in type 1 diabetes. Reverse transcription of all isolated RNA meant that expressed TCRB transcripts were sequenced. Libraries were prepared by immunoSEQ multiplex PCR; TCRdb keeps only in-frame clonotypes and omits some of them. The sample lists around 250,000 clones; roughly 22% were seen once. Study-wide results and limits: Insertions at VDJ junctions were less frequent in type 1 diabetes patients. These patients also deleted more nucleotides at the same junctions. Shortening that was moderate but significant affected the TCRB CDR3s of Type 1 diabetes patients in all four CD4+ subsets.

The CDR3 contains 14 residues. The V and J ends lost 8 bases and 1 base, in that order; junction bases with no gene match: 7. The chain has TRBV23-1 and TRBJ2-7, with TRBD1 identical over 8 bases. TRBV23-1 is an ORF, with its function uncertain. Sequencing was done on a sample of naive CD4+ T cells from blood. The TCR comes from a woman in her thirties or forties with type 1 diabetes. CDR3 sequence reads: CASLDTGGSYEQYF. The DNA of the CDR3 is TGCGCCAGCCTTGATACAGGGGGTTCCTACGAGCAGTACTTC.